Below are 11 T cell receptor beta chains sequenced from a single sample in a study of CD8+CD57+ T cells in acquired aplastic anemia. Patients included in sequencing had previously demonstrated CD8+CD57+ cell expansion by flow cytometry. Genomic DNA served as template for TCR beta VDJ and CDR3 profiling. TCRdb reprocessed the reads with MiXCR, giving one entry per CDR3 protein. The sample has 200,000 to 300,000 distinct CDR3 sequences, around 82% seen once. Sequencing used sorted CD4+, CD8+, or CD8+CD57+ T cells (not recorded which) from PBMCs. These receptor sequences come from a human donor with aplastic anemia.

The rearrangement joins TRBV11-3 to TRBJ2-3; 7 bases agree with TRBD1. This CDR3 has 15 amino acids. Trimming took 3 bases from V and 5 from J; bases not matched to a gene: 8. The germline gives CDR1 SGHNT, CDR2 YENEEA. The CDR3 DNA follows: TGTGCCAGCAGCTTGGCTCGGACAGGCGGAGATACGCAGTATTTT. This translates into CASSLARTGGDTQYF.

The chain uses TRBV19 and TRBJ1-2, with D unclear. V lost 4 bases and J lost 4, with 19 bases in between. Germline CDR1 reads LNHDA; CDR2 reads SQIVND (reference sequence). CDR3 length: 16 amino acids. The CDR3 DNA is TGTGCCAGTAGTAGGGATATTGCAGGAGGTTCCTATGGCTACACCTTC. This gives the protein CASSRDIAGGSYGYTF.

The genes are TRBV7-9 and TRBJ2-7; 8 nucleotides line up with TRBD1. Germline V gene data show CDR1 as SEHNR and CDR2 as FQNEAQ (reference sequence). The CDR3 runs to 18 residues. The J segment lost 1 base and the V segment lost 4 bases, leaving 15 bases of the junction unmatched. CDR3 residues: CASSSDTGGHTLSYEQYV. DNA for the CDR3: TGTGCCAGCAGCTCCGATACAGGGGGGCACACCCTTTCCTACGAGCAGTACGTC.

This rearrangement joins TRBV9 to TRBJ2-5; the D gene is possibly TRBD2 (5 bases). The CDR3 totals 15 residues. Germline assignment: CDR1 SGDLS and CDR2 YYNGEE. Trimming shortened V by 4 bases and J by 12 bases, and 25 bases separated the two germline ends. The chain's CDR3 is CASSPRQAVPTTEYF. The CDR3 nucleotides are TGTGCCAGCAGCCCCCGCCAAGCGGTCCCTACCACAGAGTACTTC.

The gene calls are TRBV10-3 and TRBJ2-3; D is unresolved. The CDR3 runs to 14 residues. Trimming stripped 0 bases from V and 1 base from J, with 5 bases between. CDR1 and CDR2 from the germline V gene are ENHRY and SYGVKD. CDR3 sequence: CAISESVGTDTQYF. CDR3 DNA: TGTGCCATCAGTGAGTCGGTGGGCACAGATACGCAGTATTTT.

The genes are TRBV7-8 and TRBJ1-5, with a possible D match to TRBD1 (6 bases). Germline V CDR1 and CDR2: SGHVS, FQNEAQ. V dropped 6 bases and J dropped 2 bases, with 23 bases sitting between them. The CDR3 is made up of 18 amino acids. The chain's CDR3 is CASSLQGASAYGNQPQHF. The CDR3 bases are TGTGCCAGCAGTTTACAGGGAGCATCGGCATATGGCAATCAGCCCCAGCATTTT.

DNA of the CDR3: TGTGCCAGCAGCTTAGCGGGTAGTTACGATACCCAGTATCTGACTTTC. This codes for CASSLAGSYDTQYLTF. This chain uses TRBV7-8 with TRBJ2-6; D is undetermined. V was trimmed by 0 bases and J by 16 bases, leaving 22 bases between them. This CDR3 is built from 16 residues. Germline V gene lookup returns CDR1 SGHVS and CDR2 FQNEAQ.

The chain couples TRBV20-1 to TRBJ2-5; no definite D call. The germline gives CDR1 DFQATT, CDR2 SNEGSKA (reference sequence). V shed 3 bases and J shed 1 base, with 9 bases lying between them. This CDR3 is 13 amino acids long. As DNA, the CDR3 is TGCAGTGCTAGTCGGCAGGCCCAAGAGACCCAGTACTTC. Translating gives CSASRQAQETQYF.

The chain links TRBV11-1 to TRBJ2-7; 10 nucleotides match TRBD1. Per the germline V gene, CDR1 is SGHAT and CDR2 is FQDESV (reference sequence). Trimming took 5 bases from V and 4 from J; bases not matched to a gene: 5. The CDR3 is made up of 14 amino acids. CDR3 sequence reads: CASSQGQGPYEQYF. DNA for the CDR3: TGTGCCAGCAGCCAGGGACAGGGGCCATACGAGCAGTACTTC.

This chain connects TRBV19 to TRBJ2-7; either TRBD1 or TRBD2 may supply D (5 bases each). This CDR3 comprises 15 residues. Germline assignment: CDR1 LNHDA and CDR2 SQIVND (reference sequence). V was pared by 9 bases and J by 3 bases, with 21 bases between. CDR3: CASSLPGGTNYEQYV. The CDR3 nucleotides are TGTGCCAGCAGCTTACCTGGGGGAACGAACTACGAGCAGTACGTC.

Turning to this clonotype: Given the absence of the conserved phenylalanine or tryptophan at the CDR3 end, a read error is likely. No DNA is shown, since the ends of the CDR3 on it are uncertain; the CDR3 is the one TCRdb lists. The V gene is TRBV19, the J gene TRBJ1-6; no check of the table's D call, TRBD1, against the DNA was made. The CDR3 is 16 amino acids long, termini counted. Germline assignment: CDR1 LNHDA and CDR2 SQIVND (reference sequence). CDR3 amino acids: CASSIEGGSYNAQFFV.